The subject of this entry is one TCR beta chain. The antigen is unknown. The data belong to a study of response to subunit inactivated influenza vaccine. A single record per CDR3 protein comes from TCRdb applying MiXCR to the RT-PCR reads. The sample yields 710,000 or so distinct CDR3 sequences, approximately 15% seen once. This CDR3 comprises 13 residues. CDR1 and CDR2 from the germline V gene are SGHRS and YFSETQ. V lost 4 bases and J 3 bases, leaving 11 bases between the germline ends. Overall study results and limits: The study's authors posited that every seasonal influenza vaccination enlists few new T cells.

The input for sequencing was PBMCs from blood, taken about 11 days after vaccination. J is TRBJ2-7 and V is TRBV5-1, with TRBD2 as a possible D gene (5 bases). This receptor was identified in a man aged 45-65 years who received an inactivated influenza vaccine. The CDR3 reads CASSIGEVYEQYF. CDR3 in DNA: TGCGCCAGCAGCATCGGGGAAGTCTACGAGCAGTACTTC. The variable domain in full, with the rest retrieved from reference TRBV5-1 and TRBJ2-7, is KAGVTQTPRYLIKTRGQQVTLSCSPISGHRSVSWYQQTPGQGLQFLFEYFSETQRNKGNFPGRFSGRQFSNSRSEMNVSTLELGDSALYLCASSIGEVYEQYFGPGTRLTVT.